Presented here are 27 T cell receptor beta chains from one specimen sequenced in a study of blood T cell repertoires in COVID-19. Clones were read by immunoSEQ multiplex PCR, and TCRdb kept only the in-frame ones, dropping some. The table includes 110,000 to 150,000 clones, about 87% detected once. Sequenced sample: peripheral blood. The receptors originated from a woman of 80 years or more with acute or convalescent COVID-19.

J is TRBJ1-5 and V is TRBV4-3, with 7 bases that match TRBD1. V lost 1 base to trimming and J lost 6 bases; unmatched junction nucleotides: 3. The CDR3 is 14 residues long. CDR1 is LGHNA, CDR2 YSLEER, per germline. As DNA, the CDR3 is TGCGCCAGCAGCCAAGGACAGGGTGGTCAGCCCCAGCATTTT. Encoded protein: CASSQGQGGQPQHF.

This chain links TRBV12-5 with TRBJ1-5, with a possible D match to TRBD1 (5 bases). CDR3 size: 15 residues. Germline V lookup: CDR1 LGHNT, CDR2 FRNRAP. The germline V and J ends were trimmed by 5 bases and 0 bases, with 11 bases remaining between them. The CDR3 sequence is CASGATAYSNQPQHF. CDR3 DNA: TGTGCTAGTGGTGCGACAGCATATAGCAATCAGCCCCAGCATTTT.

This clone occurred once. The chain employs TRBV27 and TRBJ2-7; 8 bases are a match to TRBD2. The germline CDR1 and CDR2 sequences are MNHEY and SMNVEV (reference sequence). The V segment lost 3 bases and the J segment 2 bases; nucleotides outside the gene matches: 6. CDR3 length: 15 residues. For the CDR3, the DNA is TGTGCCAGCAGTTTTTTCGGACTAGCCCCCTACGAGCAGTACTTC. It encodes CASSFFGLAPYEQYF.

The V call is TRBV6-5, the J call TRBJ1-2; TRBD1 is a possible D gene (5 bases). This CDR3 has 15 amino acids. The germline V and J ends were trimmed by 1 base and 5 bases, with 14 bases remaining between them. Germline values: CDR1 MNHEY, CDR2 SVGAGI. CDR3 in amino acids: CASSYLGREKYGYTF. The CDR3 DNA follows: TGTGCCAGCAGTTACTTGGGCAGGGAAAAGTATGGCTACACCTTC.

The chain employs TRBV9 and TRBJ2-2; D not certain. The CDR3 runs 14 residues. The V end lost 0 bases, the J end lost 6 bases, and 9 bases lay between the germline ends. CDR1 SGDLS and CDR2 YYNGEE come from the germline V gene. This CDR3 reads CASSVAPQAGELFF. DNA of the CDR3: TGTGCCAGCAGCGTAGCCCCTCAGGCCGGGGAGCTGTTTTTT.

The chain has TRBV30 and TRBJ1-2; D call uncertain. Between the trimmed V and J ends, which lost 2 bases and 3 bases, there was a span of 10 bases. Germline V gene sequence: CDR1 GTSNPN, CDR2 SVGIG (reference sequence). This CDR3 spans 13 amino acids. The CDR3 DNA sequence: TGTGCCTGGAGTAACTTTCGCCACTATGGCTACACCTTC. Translation: CAWSNFRHYGYTF.

This clone appeared a single time. The chain joins TRBV3-1 (or the pseudogene TRBV3-2) to TRBJ2-2, with 7 bases that match TRBD2. The CDR3 runs to 15 residues. V lost 2 bases, J lost 6 bases, and 6 bases stayed unmatched. Looked up from germline, CDR1 is LGHDT and CDR2 is YNNKEL (reference sequence). CDR3 amino acids: CASSQTRGGAGELFF. The CDR3 DNA reads TGTGCCAGCAGCCAAACTCGCGGGGGTGCCGGGGAGCTGTTTTTT.

The chain recombines TRBV6-2 or TRBV6-3 with TRBJ1-6; TRBD1 is a possible D gene (6 bases). V lost 2 bases, J lost 6 bases, and 8 bases lay in between. The CDR3 spans 14 residues. The V gene's germline CDR1 is MNHEY and CDR2 SVGEGT. The CDR3 region is CASSYADSNSPLHF. The CDR3 DNA reads TGTGCCAGCAGTTACGCGGACAGTAATTCACCCCTCCACTTT.

The J gene is TRBJ2-7, the V gene TRBV24-1, with 7 positions matching TRBD1. V dropped 3 bases and J dropped 1; count of bases not matched to a gene: 5. Germline CDR1 KGHDR, CDR2 SFDVKD. The CDR3 is 15 amino acids. The CDR3 spells CATSDPRGSSYEQYF. The DNA of the CDR3 is TGTGCCACCAGTGATCCCAGGGGGAGTTCCTACGAGCAGTACTTC.

The chain combines TRBV6-5 with TRBJ1-1, with D unresolved. Trimming took off 0 bases at V and 0 bases at J, with 11 bases between the two ends. Germline values: CDR1 MNHEY, CDR2 SVGAGI. The CDR3 length is 16 residues. The CDR3 nucleotides are TGTGCCAGCAGTTACTCGAATCAGAATTTGAACACTGAAGCTTTCTTT. Its protein product is CASSYSNQNLNTEAFF.

The chain employs TRBV7-2 and TRBJ2-3; no definite D call. V shed 2 bases and J shed 2 bases, with 8 bases lying between them. Germline V gene data show CDR1 as SGHTA and CDR2 as FQGNSA. CDR3 length: 14 residues. CDR3 amino acids: CASSLMVATDTQYF. CDR3 DNA: TGTGCCAGCAGCTTAATGGTAGCCACAGATACGCAGTATTTT.

The chain links TRBV5-1 to TRBJ2-3; 10 bases are shared with TRBD2. This CDR3 has 16 residues. CDR1 SGHRS and CDR2 YFSETQ come from the germline V gene. The J segment lost 3 bases and the V segment lost 3 bases, leaving 7 bases of the junction unmatched. CDR3 coding DNA: TGCGCCAGCAGCTCAGCGGGGGGGCACGGAACAGATACGCAGTATTTT. Its translation: CASSSAGGHGTDTQYF.

This chain connects TRBV20-1 to TRBJ2-1; D gene unclear. Germline V gene data show CDR1 as DFQATT and CDR2 as SNEGSKA (reference sequence). CDR3 length: 10 amino acids. Trimming pared 5 bases from V and 6 bases from J, leaving 5 bases between. DNA of the CDR3: TGCAGTGCTCTTAGCAATGAGCAGTTCTTC. Translated, it gives CSALSNEQFF.

The chain has TRBV5-4 and TRBJ1-1; D not certain. The CDR3 is made up of 13 amino acids. The germline V and J ends were trimmed by 1 base and 3 bases, with 7 bases remaining between them. Germline values: CDR1 SGHNT, CDR2 YYREEE (reference sequence). This CDR3 reads CASSLLSDTEAFF. The CDR3 nucleotides read TGTGCCAGCAGCTTGCTATCGGACACTGAAGCTTTCTTT.

The chain employs TRBV10-3 and TRBJ2-1; no clear D. This CDR3 has 12 amino acids. V shed 6 bases and J shed 5 bases, with 8 bases lying between them. Germline lookup yields CDR1 ENHRY and CDR2 SYGVKD. The CDR3 is CAIRNGHNEQFF. The DNA for the CDR3 is TGTGCCATCAGAAACGGTCACAATGAGCAGTTCTTC.

The genes are TRBV21-1 and TRBJ2-7; the table's D gene call, TRBD1, was not cross checked with the DNA. TRBV21-1 is shown as a pseudogene. The CDR3 consists of 15 residues. The CDR3 region is CASSNGRQVLYEQYF. The CDR3 DNA reads TGTGCCAGCAGCAATGGGCGACAGGTTCTCTACGAGCAGTACTTC.

The chain has TRBV20-1 and TRBJ1-5; 7 nucleotides agree with TRBD1. After removal of 3 bases from V and 1 base from J, the junction contained 3 bases not matched to a gene. Germline V lookup: CDR1 DFQATT, CDR2 SNEGSKA (reference sequence). The CDR3 totals 14 residues. CDR3 coding DNA: TGCAGTGCTAGTAGGGGGCTGAGCAATCAGCCCCAGCATTTT. Protein product: CSASRGLSNQPQHF.

The chain uses TRBV4-3 and TRBJ1-1; D is unclear. The CDR3 covers 17 residues. Germline lookup yields CDR1 LGHNA and CDR2 YSLEER. The V end lost 3 bases, the J end lost 0 bases, and 17 bases lay between the germline ends. The CDR3 nucleotides are TGCGCCAGCAGCCAGGACCACTATCGGGGTCTGAACACTGAAGCTTTCTTT. Its translation: CASSQDHYRGLNTEAFF.

The chain recombines TRBV27 with TRBJ1-1, with 8 bases matching TRBD1. Germline CDR1 MNHEY, CDR2 SMNVEV (reference sequence). V lost 5 bases to trimming and J lost 8 bases; unmatched junction nucleotides: 13. There are 15 residues in the CDR3. In nucleotides, the CDR3 is TGTGCCAGCAGTCCTTACGACAGGGGATTAGCCGAAGCTTTCTTT. Protein: CASSPYDRGLAEAFF.

This rearrangement joins TRBV5-4 to TRBJ2-3; 11 nucleotides match TRBD2. CDR3 size: 14 residues. Looked up from germline, CDR1 is SGHNT and CDR2 is YYREEE (reference sequence). Trimming removed 7 bases from V and 7 bases from J; junction bases left unmatched: 8. The CDR3: CASELSGGAHTQYF. DNA of the CDR3: TGTGCCAGCGAACTTAGCGGGGGGGCTCATACGCAGTATTTT.

The chain uses TRBV28 and TRBJ1-2; no clear D. The CDR3 is made up of 12 amino acids. With 7 bases removed from V and 3 bases from J, the gap between germline ends came to 9 bases. The germline gives CDR1 MDHEN, CDR2 SYDVKM. CDR3 nucleotides: TGTGCCAGCAAAGCCGGGGACTATGGCTACACCTTC. Protein product: CASKAGDYGYTF.

This clone appeared a single time. The gene calls are TRBV6-4 and TRBJ1-1, with D tentatively TRBD1 (6 bases). V lost 6 bases, J lost 6 bases, and 17 bases lay in between. Germline lookup yields CDR1 MRHNA and CDR2 SNTAGT. The CDR3 has 14 residues. The DNA for the CDR3 is TGTGCCAGCAGCAGACAGGCTCCGAGCGCTGAAGCTTTCTTT. This codes for CASSRQAPSAEAFF.

The V call is TRBV5-1, the J call TRBJ1-2; 12 bases fit TRBD1. The CDR3 runs 18 residues. The germline gives CDR1 SGHRS, CDR2 YFSETQ. V was pared by 0 bases and J by 0 bases, with 6 bases of the junction left unmatched. The CDR3, as DNA: TGCGCCAGCAGCTTGGTCGGGACAGGGGGCCGGGCTAACTATGGCTACACCTTC. Amino acid sequence: CASSLVGTGGRANYGYTF.

The genes are TRBV12-2 and TRBJ2-1; TRBD1, the table's D call, was not compared with the DNA. TRBV12-2 is a pseudogene. This CDR3 is built from 17 residues. This CDR3 reads CASRLSRDRESYNEQFF. CDR3 DNA: TGTGCAAGTCGCTTATCTCGGGACAGGGAATCCTACAATGAGCAGTTCTTC.

The chain uses TRBV4-1 and TRBJ2-3, with 8 bases fitting TRBD2. The junction had 9 bases not matched to a gene; V was cut back by 5 bases and J by 2 bases. The CDR3 totals 16 residues. Germline values: CDR1 MGHRA, CDR2 YSYEKL. The CDR3 sequence: CASSTRTSLNTDTQYF. DNA for the CDR3: TGCGCCAGCAGCACCCGGACTAGCCTAAACACAGATACGCAGTATTTT.

This clone was detected once. This rearrangement joins TRBV9 to TRBJ1-2, with TRBD1 matching 7 bases. Unmatched junction bases numbered 11, after V lost 4 bases and J lost 5 bases. CDR3 length equals 15 residues. The germline V gene has CDR1 SGDLS and CDR2 YYNGEE. The CDR3 DNA sequence: TGTGCCAGCAGCAAGGGCGGACAGGCGAATTATGGCTACACCTTC. Its translation: CASSKGGQANYGYTF.

V is TRBV9 and J is TRBJ2-2; 10 bases agree with TRBD1. The CDR3 runs to 18 residues. CDR1 and CDR2 (germline): SGDLS, YYNGEE. The V segment lost 0 bases and the J segment 4 bases; nucleotides outside the gene matches: 9. The CDR3 DNA reads TGTGCCAGCAGCGTAGCTACGAGGACAGGGGGAATCACCGGGGAGCTGTTTTTT. This encodes CASSVATRTGGITGELFF. Full variable domain (remainder filled in from reference TRBV9 and TRBJ2-2): DSGVTQTPKHLITATGQRVTLRCSPRSGDLSVYWYQQSLDQGLQFLIQYYNGEERAKGNILERFSAQQFPDLHSELNLSSLELGDSALYFCASSVATRTGGITGELFFGEGSRLTVL.